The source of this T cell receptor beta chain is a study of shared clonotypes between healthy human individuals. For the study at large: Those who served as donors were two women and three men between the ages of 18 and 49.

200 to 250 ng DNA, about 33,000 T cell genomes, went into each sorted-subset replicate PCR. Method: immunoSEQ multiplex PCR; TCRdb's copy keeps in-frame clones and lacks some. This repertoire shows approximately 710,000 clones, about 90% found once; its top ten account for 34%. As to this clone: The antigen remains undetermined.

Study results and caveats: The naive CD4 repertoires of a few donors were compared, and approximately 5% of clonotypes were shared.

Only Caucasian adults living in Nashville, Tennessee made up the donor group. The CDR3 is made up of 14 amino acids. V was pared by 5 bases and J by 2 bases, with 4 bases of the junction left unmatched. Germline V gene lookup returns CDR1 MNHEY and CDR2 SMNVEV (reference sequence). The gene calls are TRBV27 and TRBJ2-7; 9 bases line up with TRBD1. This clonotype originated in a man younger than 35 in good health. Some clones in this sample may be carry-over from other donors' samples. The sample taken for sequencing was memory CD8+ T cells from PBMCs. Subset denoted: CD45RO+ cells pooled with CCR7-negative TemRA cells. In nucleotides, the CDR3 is TGTGCCAGCAGTATCGGGACAGGGCCCTACGAGCAGTACTTC. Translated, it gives CASSIGTGPYEQYF.